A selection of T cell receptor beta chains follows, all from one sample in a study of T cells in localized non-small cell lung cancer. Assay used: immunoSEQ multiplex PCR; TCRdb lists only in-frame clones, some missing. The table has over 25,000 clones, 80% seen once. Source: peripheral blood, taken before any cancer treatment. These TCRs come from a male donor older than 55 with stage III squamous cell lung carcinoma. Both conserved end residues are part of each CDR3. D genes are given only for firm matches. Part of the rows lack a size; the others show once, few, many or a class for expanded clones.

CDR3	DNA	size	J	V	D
CASSFLDRGGRKLFF	TGTGCCAGCAGTTTCTTAGACAGGGGAGGGAGAAAACTGTTTTTT	.	TRBJ1-4	TRBV27	TRBD1
CASSLLGEQQYF	TGTGCCAGCAGTTTATTGGGGGAACAGCAGTACTTC	few	TRBJ2-7	TRBV28	.
CASSEIGTGSYEQYF	TGTGCCAGCAGTGAAATTGGGACAGGCTCCTACGAGCAGTACTTC	.	TRBJ2-7	TRBV2	TRBD1
CASSSTFEEQYF	TGTGCCAGCAGCTCAACATTCGAAGAGCAGTACTTC	.	TRBJ2-7	TRBV5-4	.
CASSEALRRTYEGNIQYF	TGTGCCAGCAGTGAAGCGCTCCGGCGGACGTACGAGGGAAACATTCAGTACTTC	.	TRBJ2-4	TRBV6-1	.
CASNIQGSTEAFF	TGTGCCAGCAATATTCAGGGAAGCACTGAAGCTTTCTTT	.	TRBJ1-1	TRBV28	.
CASSIIGDTQYF	TGTGCCAGTAGTATCATAGGAGATACGCAGTATTTT	.	TRBJ2-3	TRBV19	.
CASSEAGAQDSTGF	TGTGCCAGCAGTGAAGCCGGGGCGCAGGACTCGACTGGATTC	.	TRBJ2-7	TRBV6-1	.
CAGRPDAFNQPQHF	TGTGCCGGCCGCCCGGACGCGTTCAATCAGCCCCAGCATTTT	.	TRBJ1-5	TRBV2	.
CASDRTGGYEQYF	TGTGCCAGCGACCGGACAGGAGGGTACGAGCAGTACTTC	.	TRBJ2-7	TRBV6-1	.
CSVLGVESQYQETQYF	TGCAGCGTTCTGGGTGTGGAATCCCAGTACCAAGAGACCCAGTACTTC	.	TRBJ2-5	TRBV29-1	.
CASSRESSYEQYF	TGTGCCAGCAGTAGAGAGAGCTCCTACGAGCAGTACTTC	once	TRBJ2-7	TRBV6-6	.
CASSDPRISTDTQYF	TGTGCCAGCAGTGATCCCCGGATAAGCACAGATACGCAGTATTTT	.	TRBJ2-3	TRBV25-1	.
CASSSNSRAKNIQYF	TGTGCCAGCAGCTCGAATAGCCGGGCCAAAAACATTCAGTACTTC	.	TRBJ2-4	TRBV5-5	.
CASSGLAGGHNEQYF	TGTGCCAGCTCCGGACTAGCGGGAGGGCACAACGAGCAGTACTTC	.	TRBJ2-7	TRBV18	TRBD2
CASSRDRVSTEAFF	TGTGCCAGCAGCCGGGACCGGGTTAGCACTGAAGCTTTCTTT	.	TRBJ1-1	TRBV7-2	.
CASSVDRQGNAEAFF	TGTGCCAGCAGCGTGGATCGACAGGGGAACGCTGAAGCTTTCTTT	.	TRBJ1-1	TRBV9	TRBD1
CASSLPQGSYGYTF	TGTGCCAGCAGCTTACCACAGGGTAGCTATGGCTACACCTTC	.	TRBJ1-2	TRBV7-2	.
CASGTGPGDQPQHF	TGTGCCAGTGGAACGGGCCCGGGCGATCAGCCCCAGCATTTT	.	TRBJ1-5	TRBV19	.
CASTPTGDLGNTIYF	TGTGCCAGCACCCCGACAGGGGACCTTGGAAACACCATATATTTT	.	TRBJ1-3	TRBV6-5	TRBD1
CASSVGTKRGLYSNQPQHF	TGTGCCAGCAGCGTAGGCACCAAAAGGGGTCTTTATAGCAATCAGCCCCAGCATTTT	.	TRBJ1-5	TRBV9	.
CASKYGNTIYF	TGTGCCAGCAAATACGGAAACACCATATATTTT	.	TRBJ1-3	TRBV28	.
CASSPTGTGNTEAFF	TGTGCCAGCAGCCCAACCGGGACGGGTAACACTGAAGCTTTCTTT	.	TRBJ1-1	TRBV6-6	.
CASSHTGVPHEQYF	TGTGCCAGCAGTCATACGGGGGTACCGCACGAGCAGTACTTC	.	TRBJ2-7	TRBV7-9	.
CASSLRTADSGNTIYF	TGCGCCAGCAGCTTGAGGACGGCTGATTCTGGAAACACCATATATTTT	few	TRBJ1-3	TRBV5-1	.
CASSYRDRRNTGELFF	TGTGCCAGCAGCTACCGGGACAGAAGAAACACCGGGGAGCTGTTTTTT	.	TRBJ2-2	TRBV7-2	TRBD1
CASSLQGALNTEAFF	TGCGCCAGCAGCTTGCAGGGGGCATTGAACACTGAAGCTTTCTTT	.	TRBJ1-1	TRBV5-1	TRBD1
CASKRQALSGNTIYF	TGTGCCAGCAAACGACAGGCCCTATCTGGAAACACCATATATTTT	.	TRBJ1-3	TRBV6-5	.
CASSPRGGNGETQYF	TGTGCCAGCAGTCCCCGAGGGGGAAACGGAGAGACCCAGTACTTC	.	TRBJ2-5	TRBV27	.
CASSLGPNNEQFF	TGTGCCAGCAGCTTGGGACCAAACAATGAGCAGTTCTTC	few	TRBJ2-1	TRBV5-6	.
CASSLVAGVGGMNTEAFF	TGTGCCAGCAGCTTAGTGGCAGGGGTTGGGGGGATGAACACTGAAGCTTTCTTT	.	TRBJ1-1	TRBV7-6	.
CATSRPGEGETQYF	TGTGCCACCAGCCGCCCCGGGGAGGGAGAGACCCAGTACTTC	.	TRBJ2-5	TRBV15	TRBD2
CVRSLVFPIAKNIQYF	TGTGTCAGAAGCTTGGTATTTCCTATAGCCAAAAACATTCAGTACTTC	.	TRBJ2-4	TRBV7-5	.
CASSLRTYQVWDAGNTEAFF	TGTGCCAGCAGTTTACGGACCTACCAGGTTTGGGACGCAGGCAACACTGAAGCTTTCTTT	few	TRBJ1-1	TRBV28	.
CASSLGQGENYEQYF	TGTGCCAGCAGCTTAGGACAGGGGGAAAACTACGAGCAGTACTTC	.	TRBJ2-7	TRBV11-3	TRBD1
CASSSTTGKTEAFF	TGCGCCAGCAGCTCTACGACAGGGAAAACTGAAGCTTTCTTT	few	TRBJ1-1	TRBV5-1	TRBD1
CASSLAVGETQYF	TGCGCCAGCAGCTTGGCCGTTGGAGAGACCCAGTACTTC	.	TRBJ2-5	TRBV5-1	.
CASSTGVGYTF	TGTGCCAGCAGTACAGGGGTTGGCTACACCTTC	.	TRBJ1-2	TRBV6-5	TRBD1
CASSRHISSYEQYF	TGTGCCAGCAGCCGACACATAAGCTCCTACGAGCAGTACTTC	.	TRBJ2-7	TRBV5-5	.
CASSGQGQGLADTQYF	TGTGCCAGCAGCGGTCAAGGACAGGGTTTGGCAGATACGCAGTATTTT	.	TRBJ2-3	TRBV7-6	TRBD1
CASSARQGRTGELFF	TGTGCCAGCAGCGCCAGACAGGGACGAACCGGGGAGCTGTTTTTT	.	TRBJ2-2	TRBV9	TRBD1
CASSAQLAAPYEQYF	TGTGCCAGCAGTGCCCAACTAGCGGCACCCTACGAGCAGTACTTC	.	TRBJ2-7	TRBV6-5	TRBD2
CASSAYVGGYEAFF	TGTGCCAGCAGCGCCTACGTTGGCGGTTATGAAGCTTTCTTT	.	TRBJ1-1	TRBV9	.
CASSLRGSGEETQYF	TGTGCCAGCAGCTTACGGGGGAGTGGAGAAGAGACCCAGTACTTC	.	TRBJ2-5	TRBV5-4	.
CASSLIGQTSYGYTF	TGTGCCAGCAGCTTAATTGGACAGACGTCCTATGGCTACACCTTC	.	TRBJ1-2	TRBV5-8	.
CASSLAGGNTGELFF	TGTGCCAGCAGCTTAGCGGGGGGGAACACCGGGGAGCTGTTTTTT	.	TRBJ2-2	TRBV11-2	TRBD2
CASSLGGTTAHTQYF	TGTGCCAGCAGCTTAGGCGGGACCACGGCCCATACGCAGTATTTT	once	TRBJ2-3	TRBV7-2	.
CSARGGPAFF	TGCAGTGCTAGGGGAGGGCCCGCTTTCTTT	.	TRBJ1-1	TRBV20-1	.
CASSPPTGETQYF	TGTGCCAGCAGCCCACCCACGGGAGAGACCCAGTACTTC	.	TRBJ2-5	TRBV7-7	.
CASSLLAFATNEKLFF	TGTGCCAGCAGCTTACTGGCGTTTGCAACTAATGAAAAACTGTTTTTT	once	TRBJ1-4	TRBV5-6	.
CASSLLGQAYNYGYTF	TGTGCCAGCAGCCTTCTTGGACAGGCCTACAACTATGGCTACACCTTC	few	TRBJ1-2	TRBV7-2	TRBD1
CASSEVSREETQYF	TGTGCCAGCAGTGAAGTGAGCCGCGAAGAGACCCAGTACTTC	.	TRBJ2-5	TRBV2	.
CASSPGQTNSPLHF	TGTGCCAGCTCACCGGGACAGACCAATTCACCCCTCCACTTT	.	TRBJ1-6	TRBV18	TRBD1
CASSPRVQASTDTQYF	TGTGCCAGCAGCCCTAGAGTGCAGGCCTCCACAGATACGCAGTATTTT	.	TRBJ2-3	TRBV7-9	.